This T cell receptor (beta chain) comes out of a study of cytomegalovirus exposure and HLA in healthy donors (TCRdb year 2017). Broadly, across the study: An earlier analysis of approximately 550 of the donors reported 250 to 300 Gb of sequence data and more than 90 million unique TCR beta sequences from 150 million to 200 million T cells. A later genetic analysis used genome-wide SNP genotypes for about 65% of the roughly 700 donors, treating that subset as a discovery cohort. The number of donors typed differed by locus, with roughly 629-640 for A, B, C, DRB1 and DQB1, over 500 for DQA1, 600 to 610 for DPA1, and some 450 for DPB1. Of the roughly 410 genotyped donors, over 80% were placed in the genetic ancestry cluster associated with self-reported Caucasian donors. The study was designed to test whether signatures of past pathogen exposure could be identified by cataloging public T cell receptors. To decide whether each TCR beta V gene segment behaved as functional or pseudogenic, an earlier analysis of fewer than 750 of the donors relied on high-throughput TCR beta sequencing. To predict cytomegalovirus infection status, the study combined high-throughput TCR immunosequencing, statistical association of individual TCRs with disease status, and machine learning. Roughly five DR-DQ haplotypes were handled as single units for association and clustering, since linkage in the cohort was strong. Every repertoire in the discovery cohort had been generated on one and the same sequencing platform. Roughly 300 gigabases of sequencing data and tens of millions of unique TCR sequences made up an early release that covered under 750 HLA-typed donors. The T cell repertoires of about 700 subjects were profiled by immunosequencing and related to cytomegalovirus serostatus. Donor age, sex, ethnicity and CMV serostatus were collected together with the repertoire data. Rather than using new phenotypic data, the later analysis identified candidate immune exposures from TCR beta sequences and from how often those sequences occurred across donors. Class I and class II HLA loci were covered by the typing at four-digit resolution. On average, around 240,000 unique TCR beta nucleotide sequences were sequenced per donor among 350 to 400 genotyped donors of the cohort, with roughly 18% of those sequences being non-productive. Along with the roughly 700-subject first cohort, a separate validation cohort of about 110 different subjects was used. In a later analysis, previously published TCR beta repertoires from fewer than 750 donors were re-analyzed and high-resolution HLA genotyping was added so that TCR occurrence patterns could be studied. What the work shows at the level of the full study, not this receptor alone: Three of the identified cytomegalovirus-associated TCR beta chains were confirmed in vitro to be specific for cytomegalovirus antigens. According to a later genetic analysis, donors in an Asian-associated ancestry cluster had fewer N-insertions in productive TCRs than the roughly 670-donor mean. A cluster of highly shared sequence variants was judged likely to represent a technical artifact of the sequencing pipeline. A later analysis found that HLA-associated TCR beta chains were more clonally expanded and had lower generation probabilities than equally common non-associated chains. A later analysis found that TCR association rates varied across HLA loci, with DRB1 alleles showing the most associated TCRs and HLA-C alleles the fewest. CMV serostatus was the only immune exposure information available for the cohort. When HLA alleles, especially DR and DQ, strongly co-occurred, TCR associations were difficult to assign to individual alleles. A further reported finding was that TCR beta sequences accurately predicted the HLA-A and HLA-B alleles for most subjects in the first cohort. The cohort was sequenced for TCR beta chains only, and without alpha or paired-chain data the features that could be detected were limited. Roughly 15 rarely observed V segments, including chromosome 9 orphons, were excluded from the earlier analysis of a few hundred of the donors because counts were too low. Linkage disequilibrium might explain the correlated functional status among segregating V segments, but an unknown experimental factor could not be ruled out. Presence/absence analyses assumed roughly uniform sequencing depth across donors, an assumption that may not hold. The authors suggested that the approach could potentially be generalized to other disease states and immunological phenotypes. Broadly in line with IMGT annotations, most TCR beta V segments showed up in productive rearrangements about 90% or about 30% of the time in an earlier analysis of approximately 600 of the donors. Because some donors lacked HLA typing at each locus, the association tests relied only on the typed subset. The 87-base-pair reads could not distinguish some IMGT-functional V segments, including TRBV6-2 and TRBV6-3, so those segments were excluded. In a later analysis, 16,951 TCR beta sequences were associated with specific HLA alleles at a false discovery rate of 0.05. In a later genetic analysis, a missense DCLRE1C variant was associated with V-gene and J-gene trimming of TCR beta chains, and the association was replicated in an independent cohort. Across donors, most TCR sequences were observed very rarely, whereas some public TCRs were present in many individuals. In a later analysis, most CMV-associated TCR beta chains were found to appear HLA-restricted, with HLA associations seemingly driven largely by CMV exposure. In both the original and validation cohorts, the classifier was reported to diagnose cytomegalovirus status with high specificity and sensitivity. A later analysis reported that several top co-occurrence clusters appeared linked to parvovirus B19, influenza, CMV and Epstein-Barr virus. In the study, some 160 TCR beta chains were listed as associated with cytomegalovirus.

The cohort comprised several hundred healthy bone marrow donors. Cohort members were all nominally healthy when sampled, although unrecorded immune exposures were likely present. The donor was CMV seronegative and was included in the group of several hundred seronegative cohort members. Each donor provided a peripheral blood sample, and peripheral blood mononuclear cells were used for TCR beta sequencing. Genomic DNA extraction from the blood cell samples was performed with the Qiagen DNeasy Blood Extraction Kit. To prepare the library, the immunoSEQ multiplex PCR assay was applied. The multiplex PCR relied on a mix of 60 forward primers for TCR Vbeta segments and 13 reverse primers for TCR Jbeta segments. The CDR3 region of rearranged TCR beta genes was amplified from genomic DNA by a multiplex PCR assay. Amplified TCR beta libraries were sequenced as 87-base-pair reads on the Illumina HiSeq System. Per the source publication's procedure: Across the roughly 670 repertoires, a later analysis counted tens of millions of unique TCR beta chains, roughly 11 million of which were shared by at least two donors. A nearest-neighbor algorithm error-corrected the raw reads and collapsed the reads into unique sequences, merging closely related sequences to remove PCR and sequencing errors. Alignment of CDR3 sequences to IMGT reference sequences was used to assign V, D and J gene segments. For a sequence to be retained, at least a six-nucleotide match to both a V gene segment and a J gene segment was required. Rearrangements were classified as productive when the CDR3 lacked stop codons and remained in frame with V and J, and all other rearrangements were classified as non-productive. Following IMGT convention, CDR3 was defined as the stretch from the second conserved V-encoded cysteine to the conserved J-encoded phenylalanine. Sequences without an unambiguous match to a single V gene segment were excluded from the earlier analysis of several hundred of the donors. An earlier analysis of some 500 of the donors classified V segments as functional when productive rearrangements were above 56.7% and as segregating when the standard deviation between donors was above 5%. A statistical classification framework was built to diagnose cytomegalovirus status from the catalog of TCR beta chain sequences. In a later analysis, V and J genes were assigned by comparing TCR nucleotide sequences against IMGT/GENE-DB human TR gene sequences. A later analysis assigned CDR3 sequences and most-parsimonious VDJ recombination scenarios with the TCRdist pipeline. In a later analysis, each TCR beta chain was defined by its CDR3 amino acid sequence together with its V-gene family, and reads lacking a unique V-gene family were excluded. To address suspected cross-contamination and a sequencing artifact, a later analysis removed a few hundred highly shared, low-generation-probability nucleotide sequences. For each public chain, a later analysis derived a clonal expansion index from normalized ranks of inferred template counts within each repertoire. A later analysis computed generation probabilities with a VDJ recombination model fitted to out-of-frame rearrangements, and checked the results against IGoR. A later analysis scored TCR-TCR, TCR-HLA and TCR-CMV co-occurrence with hypergeometric tests, applying a repertoire-size bias correction to TCR pairs. A later analysis estimated false discovery rates by permuting HLA or CMV assignments 20 times. In a later analysis, co-occurring TCRs were grouped with DBSCAN, and TCRdist sequence similarity was added when clustering was performed within HLA-allele-positive subsets. For co-occurrence clustering, repertoires with fewer than 30,000 or more than 120,000 public chains were excluded, along with roughly 5 repertoires with anomalous nucleotide sharing. The clones in this table, taken by TCRdb from immuneACCESS, are in-frame only. Not every clone is retained; where verified, under half of the shortfall comes from an unresolved V gene, and the cause of the rest is unknown. V, J and clone size derive from that table, while D and trimming were established from the DNA sequence. The sample has some 270,000 clones on record, approximately 91% of them singletons. About 1.5% of the sample belongs to the ten largest clones.

V is reduced by 0 bases and J by 2 bases, leaving a spacing of 14 bases between them. The germline V gene supplies CDR1 MNHNS and CDR2 SASEGT. The CDR3, from cysteine to phenylalanine, totals 16 residues. Of the read, only the CDR3 DNA is kept; its 48 bases are in frame from base 1. As concerns this clone: Its cognate antigen has yet to be identified. Nothing much larger sits one base from this clone, and base qualities are not available.

The V and J segments used are TRBV6-1 and TRBJ2-7; TRBD2 might be the D gene, on 7 matching bases. This receptor was obtained from a girl aged 2 to 9 in good health and CMV-seronegative. Sequenced input: PBMCs. The DNA sequence is given as TGTGCCAGCAGTGAAGCGGGGGGGGACAATCCCTACGAGCAGTACTTC. Protein translation: CASSEAGGDNPYEQYF.